This TCR beta chain was recovered during a study of blood T cell repertoires in COVID-19. Study at large: PBMCs, B-cell-depleted T cells, or T cells provided the cDNA or gDNA that made up the material.

Profiling relied on immunoSEQ multiplex PCR, and the TCRdb table lists in-frame clones only, not all of them. The sample shows 200,000 to 250,000 clones, under 90% of them seen only once. Deletions cut 0 bases from V and 3 bases from J, with 6 bases between. Germline V lookup: CDR1 SGDLS, CDR2 YYNGEE. This CDR3 region has 14 residues. The chain has TRBV9 and TRBJ1-4; D gene unclear. The TCR originated in a woman aged 40 to 55 who had been exposed to COVID-19. The sample consisted of PBMCs or T cells enriched from blood (not recorded which). The CDR3 region has the DNA TGTGCCAGCAGCGTAGGGGCAGCTAATGAAAAACTGTTTTTT. Translated, it gives CASSVGAANEKLFF.